The 5 T cell receptor beta chains listed next were all sequenced from one sample in a study of breast tumors, draining lymph nodes, adjacent tissues. TCRdb recomputed calls from the multiplex PCR reads with MiXCR, one row per CDR3 protein. The sample lists fewer than 200,000 distinct CDR3 sequences; roughly 30% were seen once. Samples came from axillary lymph nodes draining the breast cancer. The sample was axillary lymph node tissue. All receptors come from a female donor with breast cancer. Some clones in this sample may be carry-over from other donors' samples.

This clonotype was seen repeatedly, ten times or more. The chain carries TRBV7-8 and TRBJ1-5, with D hard to call. Germline CDR1 and CDR2: SGHVS and FQNEAQ. This CDR3 has 13 amino acids. Trimming left V 2 bases short and J 7 bases short, with 9 bases between. CDR3 region: CASSLLDWQPQHF. The CDR3 DNA sequence: TGTGCCAGCAGCTTATTAGACTGGCAGCCCCAGCATTTT.

This clonotype was seen ten or more times. The chain links TRBV5-6 to TRBJ2-4, with unresolved D. With 5 bases removed from V and 0 bases from J, the gap between germline ends came to 6 bases. There are 13 residues in the CDR3. Germline lookup yields CDR1 SGHDT and CDR2 YYEEEE. DNA for the CDR3: TGTGCCAGCAGGATTCTAGCCAAAAACATTCAGTACTTC. It is translated as CASRILAKNIQYF.

This clonotype appeared many times. The V call is TRBV11-2, the J call TRBJ2-1; no clear D. Germline CDR1 reads SGHAT; CDR2 reads FQNNGV. The germline V and J ends were trimmed by 1 base and 2 bases, with 9 bases remaining between them. This CDR3 contains 15 residues. The CDR3 region is CASSLGRRTYNEQFF. The CDR3 DNA reads as TGTGCCAGCAGCTTAGGTCGCAGAACCTACAATGAGCAGTTCTTC.

This sequence joins TRBV12-3 or TRBV12-4 and TRBJ1-5, with TRBD1 matching 7 bases. The CDR3 consists of 15 residues. Trimming removed 6 bases from V and 7 bases from J; junction bases left unmatched: 12. The CDR3 sequence: CASRGSGDRTQPQHF. The CDR3 DNA sequence: TGTGCCAGCAGGGGTTCAGGGGACAGAACCCAGCCCCAGCATTTT.

The J gene is TRBJ1-2, the V gene TRBV7-2; D gene unclear. The CDR3 totals 15 residues. From germline, CDR1 is SGHTA and CDR2 FQGNSA. The V end was cut by 6 bases, the J end by 0 bases, with 14 bases between. CDR3 DNA: TGTGCCAGCAGTGCTAGAGGGCCCTCTAACTATGGCTACACCTTC. This translates into CASSARGPSNYGYTF.